The rows below give T cell receptor beta chains drawn from one sample of a study of CD8+ T cells in alopecia areata. Using immunoSEQ multiplex PCR, the repertoire was profiled, and TCRdb retains in-frame clones only, with some absent. The sample consists of 250,000 to 350,000 clones, around three fifths of them appearing once. The material sequenced was CD4+ T cells sorted from blood, taken around week 53, from a patient treated with tofacitinib. The receptors shown here come from a human donor with alopecia areata. CDR3s include the opening cysteine and the closing phenylalanine or tryptophan.

CDR3,J,V
CASSRDGSSYEQYF,TRBJ2-7,TRBV7-3
CASSGTGFGYTF,TRBJ1-2,TRBV6-1
CASSPLGGTKQYF,TRBJ2-7,TRBV13
CASSFRSGDQPQHF,TRBJ1-5,TRBV27
CASRVPGQGTYEQYF,TRBJ2-7,TRBV27
CASSFSLTGETQYF,TRBJ2-5,TRBV5-1
CASSIAGRENEAFF,TRBJ1-1,TRBV5-1
CAWSLRGINQPQHF,TRBJ1-5,TRBV30
CASSPEPGTDTQYF,TRBJ2-3,TRBV7-2
CASSSNTPGGWGTEAFF,TRBJ1-1,TRBV5-5
CASSTPLSGANVLTF,TRBJ2-6,TRBV5-1
CAWSGWDRARNEQFF,TRBJ2-1,TRBV30